The 27 T cell receptor beta chains presented below share a single source sample, sequenced in a study of low-dose radiotherapy and immunotherapy resistance in tumors. TRAV and TRBV primers primed cDNA for both TCRalpha and TCRbeta. Amplification, which lasted roughly 22 PCR cycles, used a constant-region primer and V-primer adapter to amplify TCRs. TCRdb fed the reads into MiXCR, producing one record per CDR3 protein. The profile shows 7,000 to 8,500 distinct CDR3 sequences, around 83% of them singletons. The receptor source for this set is a human donor with advanced metastatic prostate, ovarian, gallbladder or colorectal cancer (not recorded which). This table probably holds off-target reads from a library built for another chain.

The gene calls are TRBV14 and TRBJ1-4; D is ambiguous. This CDR3 spans 15 amino acids. V was clipped by 1 base and J by 8 bases, with 14 bases between them. Germline V lookup: CDR1 SGHDN, CDR2 FVKESK. In nucleotides, the CDR3 is TGTGCCAGCAGCCAAGGACGTGGTGCCTGGGAAAAACTGTTTTTT. Its protein is CASSQGRGAWEKLFF.

The chain carries TRBV6-1 and TRBJ1-3; D call uncertain. The CDR3 is made up of 17 amino acids. Germline assignment: CDR1 MNHNS and CDR2 SASEGT. V shed 2 bases and J shed 1 base, with 15 bases lying between them. CDR3 protein: CASSERPPGGSGNTIYF. CDR3 sequence (DNA): TGTGCCAGCAGTGAACGGCCACCTGGTGGATCTGGAAACACCATATATTTT.

This clonotype was counted a single time. Mismatch with germline at one junction end may stem from a read error. The chain couples TRBV5-3 to TRBJ2-5; either TRBD1 or TRBD2 may fit D (6 bases each). TRBV5-3 is an ORF, with its function uncertain. The CDR3 has 15 amino acids. CDR3 sequence: CASSLILRGEETQYF. CDR3 coding DNA: TGTGCCAGCAGCTTAATCCTGAGGGGGGAAGAGACCCAGTACTTC.

This clonotype was seen more than once but under ten times. The chain employs TRBV5-6 and TRBJ1-2, with 7 bases fitting TRBD1. The germline CDR1 and CDR2 sequences are SGHDT and YYEEEE. Unmatched junction bases numbered 5, after V lost 2 bases and J lost 4 bases. The CDR3 loop spans 14 amino acids. CDR3 sequence (DNA): TGTGCCAGCAGCTTCGGGGGACAGCGCTATGGCTACACCTTC. Its translation is CASSFGGQRYGYTF.

This chain links TRBV3-1 with TRBJ1-4; D is undetermined. Trimming removed 6 bases at V and 4 bases at J, with 12 bases between. Germline V gene data show CDR1 as LGHDT and CDR2 as YNNKEL (reference sequence). The CDR3 is 14 amino acids. The CDR3 loop is CASSFDGRNEKLFF. In DNA form, the CDR3 reads TGTGCCAGCAGTTTCGACGGGCGTAATGAAAAACTGTTTTTT.

The V call is TRBV2, the J call TRBJ1-6, with a possible D match to TRBD1 (6 bases). Germline V gene data show CDR1 as SNHLY and CDR2 as FYNNEI. V lost 6 bases and J lost 9, with 18 bases in between. This CDR3 has 15 amino acids. The CDR3 loop is CASSAGRGVVSPLHF. The CDR3 DNA sequence: TGTGCCAGCAGCGCCGGCAGGGGTGTTGTTTCACCCCTCCACTTT.

The V and J genes are TRBV6-2 or TRBV6-3 and TRBJ2-7; possibly TRBD1 for D (5 bases). V was trimmed by 2 bases and J by 7 bases, leaving 15 bases between them. In germline, CDR1 is MNHEY, CDR2 SVGEGT. The CDR3 totals 14 residues. CDR3 nucleotide sequence: TGTGCCAGCAGTTACACGGCCAGGGCTTATGAGCAGTACTTC. Amino acid sequence: CASSYTARAYEQYF.

This chain uses TRBV25-1 with TRBJ2-7, with D tentatively TRBD2 (6 bases). CDR1 is MGHDK and CDR2 is SYGVNS in the germline V gene. This CDR3 has 14 amino acids. Trimming took 8 bases from V and 1 from J, leaving 15 bases between them. CDR3 coding DNA: TGTGCCAGCTCCCCGGGGAGGCTTTCCTACGAGCAGTACTTC. Translated: CASSPGRLSYEQYF.

The table lists this clonotype with a count of one. The V call is TRBV11-2, the J call TRBJ2-7; D unclear. Germline values: CDR1 SGHAT, CDR2 FQNNGV. This CDR3 has 18 residues. V was trimmed by 0 bases and J by 2 bases, leaving 20 bases between them. CDR3 sequence: CASSLESVWAASPYEQYF. CDR3 DNA: TGTGCCAGCAGCTTAGAGTCCGTATGGGCAGCGTCTCCCTACGAGCAGTACTTC.

V gene TRBV5-1 combines with J gene TRBJ2-7; D remains unclear. The CDR3 contains 12 residues. Per germline, CDR1 SGHRS and CDR2 YFSETQ. Trimming cost V 0 bases and J 6 bases, with 7 bases left between them. CDR3 loop: CASSLGSSEQYF. The CDR3 coding sequence is TGCGCCAGCAGCTTGGGGAGCAGCGAGCAGTACTTC.

V usage is TRBV4-1 and J usage is TRBJ1-2; no firm D call. Germline CDR1 and CDR2: MGHRA and YSYEKL. This CDR3 is 16 amino acids long. Trimming removed 3 bases at V and 5 bases at J, with 19 bases between. In nucleotides, the CDR3 is TGCGCCAGCAGCCACCCACTGCGAGGCCCTAGGTATGGCTACACCTTC. Its translation is CASSHPLRGPRYGYTF.

The chain uses TRBV6-6 and TRBJ2-7; D may correspond to TRBD1 or TRBD2 (6 bases each). Germline V CDR1 and CDR2: MNHNY, SVGAGI (reference sequence). V gave up 1 base and J gave up 1 base, with 20 bases separating them. The CDR3 is 18 residues long. The CDR3 sequence: CASSYFGGRRKSSYEQYF. The CDR3 DNA is TGTGCCAGCAGTTACTTTGGGGGGCGCAGGAAAAGTTCCTACGAGCAGTACTTC.

The chain is built from TRBV11-2 and TRBJ2-3; D is possibly TRBD1 (5 bases). Germline loops: CDR1 SGHAT, CDR2 FQNNGV. The ends were cut back, 2 bases at V and 6 bases at J, with 12 bases in the middle. CDR3 length equals 14 residues. CDR3: CASSLTGSRDTQYF. CDR3 DNA: TGTGCCAGCAGCTTAACAGGTTCGCGGGATACGCAGTATTTT.

The DNA of the CDR3 is TGTGCCAGCAGTCGGAGGGGAGATGAAAAACTGTTTTTT. Its translation is CASSRRGDEKLFF. The chain carries TRBV6-5 and TRBJ1-4, with D tentatively TRBD1 (5 bases). Trimming pared 5 bases from V and 6 bases from J, leaving 10 bases between. Germline loops: CDR1 MNHEY, CDR2 SVGAGI. CDR3 size: 13 residues.

The V gene is TRBV11-2, the J gene TRBJ2-3; D is possibly TRBD2 (5 bases). Germline V gene lookup returns CDR1 SGHAT and CDR2 FQNNGV. Trimming took off 3 bases at V and 8 bases at J, with 9 bases between the two ends. This CDR3 has 12 amino acids. The CDR3 spells CASSFSGSTQYF. The CDR3 nucleotides read TGTGCCAGCAGCTTTTCGGGGAGTACGCAGTATTTT.

V is TRBV18 and J is TRBJ2-1, with 10 bases aligning to TRBD2. V lost 3 bases and J lost 2; bases outside the gene matches: 1. The CDR3 is 15 amino acids. Germline assignment: CDR1 KGHSH and CDR2 LQKENI. The CDR3, as DNA: TGTGCCAGCTCACCGAGCGGGGGGGCCTACAATGAGCAGTTCTTC. This gives the protein CASSPSGGAYNEQFF.

The J gene is TRBJ2-5, the V gene TRBV20-1; D may be TRBD1 or TRBD2 (6 bases each). This CDR3 has 16 amino acids. Per germline, CDR1 DFQATT and CDR2 SNEGSKA (reference sequence). V was clipped by 8 bases and J by 5 bases, with 27 bases between them. As DNA, the CDR3 is TGCAGTACCCGGGCCCCCCGCAGGGGAGGTTTGGAGACCCAGTACTTC. The encoded protein is CSTRAPRRGGLETQYF.

This clonotype was picked up one time. This chain uses TRBV7-9 with TRBJ1-6, with D possibly being TRBD1 (5 bases). The V and J ends lost 0 bases and 13 bases respectively, with 13 bases between them. Germline V gene lookup returns CDR1 SEHNR and CDR2 FQNEAQ (reference sequence). The CDR3 is 14 residues long. The CDR3 sequence: CASSLARDGGPLHF. The CDR3 coding sequence is TGTGCCAGCAGCTTAGCGCGGGACGGGGGTCCCCTCCACTTT.

The chain uses TRBV7-6 and TRBJ2-1; no firm D call. This CDR3 has 13 residues. Germline V gene data show CDR1 as SGHVS and CDR2 as FNYEAQ. V was cut by 5 bases and J by 3 bases, with 8 bases left in between. The DNA of the CDR3 is TGTGCCAGCAGCACTGCGGACTACAATGAGCAGTTCTTC. Amino acid sequence: CASSTADYNEQFF.

The gene calls are TRBV4-2 and TRBJ1-4, with D possibly being TRBD1 (5 bases). Trimming removed 4 bases from V and 6 bases from J, with 18 bases in between. CDR1 is LGHNA, CDR2 YNFKEQ, per germline. This CDR3 region has 16 residues. CDR3 region: CASSLLLGQGDEKLFF. The CDR3 DNA is TGTGCCAGCAGCCTCCTGCTGGGGCAGGGCGATGAAAAACTGTTTTTT.

V usage is TRBV14 and J usage is TRBJ2-1, with D perhaps matching TRBD1 (6 bases). The germline V gene has CDR1 SGHDN and CDR2 FVKESK. CDR3 size: 14 residues. The ends were cut back, 1 base at V and 9 bases at J, with 13 bases in the middle. CDR3 sequence: CASSQVWGRGEQFF. The CDR3 region has the DNA TGTGCCAGCAGCCAAGTATGGGGGCGCGGTGAGCAGTTCTTC.

This rearrangement joins TRBV28 to TRBJ1-5, with D uncertain. This CDR3 is built from 13 residues. Germline loops: CDR1 MDHEN, CDR2 SYDVKM. The V and J ends lost 6 bases and 5 bases respectively, with 11 bases between them. The CDR3 reads CASRDTPDQPQHF. The CDR3, as DNA: TGTGCCAGCAGAGATACACCGGATCAGCCCCAGCATTTT.

The V and J genes are TRBV5-6 and TRBJ1-2; 7 nucleotides agree with TRBD1. The CDR3 extends over 15 amino acids. V was clipped by 2 bases and J by 1 base; unmatched bases: 5. CDR1 SGHDT and CDR2 YYEEEE come from the germline V gene. The CDR3 protein is CASSFPAGGNYGYTF. Here the CDR3 DNA reads TGTGCCAGCAGCTTTCCGGCAGGGGGTAACTATGGCTACACCTTC. Complete variable domain (other parts from reference TRBV5-6 and TRBJ1-2): DAGVTQSPTHLIKTRGQQVTLRCSPKSGHDTVSWYQQALGQGPQFIFQYYEEEERQRGNFPDRFSGHQFPNYSSELNVNALLLGDSALYLCASSFPAGGNYGYTFGSGTRLTVV.

This clonotype has a single count. The rearrangement uses TRBV5-1 and TRBJ2-3; D is undetermined. The CDR3 covers 16 residues. From germline, CDR1 is SGHRS and CDR2 YFSETQ. Trimming shortened V by 0 bases and J by 3 bases, and 14 bases separated the two germline ends. The CDR3, as DNA: TGCGCCAGCAGCTTGGGGACCCGATATTGGACAGATACGCAGTATTTT. Translating gives CASSLGTRYWTDTQYF.

V and J are TRBV5-6 and TRBJ1-4, with D maybe TRBD1 (5 bases). V was clipped by 4 bases and J by 7 bases, with 17 bases between them. The germline gives CDR1 SGHDT, CDR2 YYEEEE. The CDR3 runs 15 residues. This CDR3 reads CASSVWGDPIEKLFF. The CDR3 DNA follows: TGTGCCAGCAGCGTGTGGGGCGATCCGATTGAAAAACTGTTTTTT.

The chain uses TRBV3-1 and TRBJ2-2; D ambiguous. Germline CDR1 reads LGHDT; CDR2 reads YNNKEL (reference sequence). V lost 4 bases, J lost 4 bases, and 13 bases lay in between. CDR3 length equals 15 residues. The CDR3 protein is CASSRARVTTGELFF. The DNA of the CDR3 is TGTGCCAGCAGCCGGGCCCGGGTTACCACCGGGGAGCTGTTTTTT.

The CDR3 region has the DNA TGTGCCAGCAGGGGAGGGGCGGGTCAGCCCCAGCATTTT. It specifies CASRGGAGQPQHF. This rearrangement joins TRBV28 to TRBJ1-5, with a possible D match to TRBD1 (5 bases). Germline V lookup: CDR1 MDHEN, CDR2 SYDVKM. This CDR3 is 13 amino acids long. V shed 6 bases and J shed 6 bases, with 12 bases lying between them.